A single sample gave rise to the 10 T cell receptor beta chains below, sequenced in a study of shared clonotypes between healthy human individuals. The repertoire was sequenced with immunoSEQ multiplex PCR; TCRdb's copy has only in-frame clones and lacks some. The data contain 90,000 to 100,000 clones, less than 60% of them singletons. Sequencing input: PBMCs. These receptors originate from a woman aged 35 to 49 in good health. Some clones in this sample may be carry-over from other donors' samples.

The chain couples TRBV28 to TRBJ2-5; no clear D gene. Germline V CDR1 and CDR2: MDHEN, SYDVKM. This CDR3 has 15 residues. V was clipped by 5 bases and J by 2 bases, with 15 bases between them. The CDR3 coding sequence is TGTGCCAGCAGTCCACTATTACGGGCTCAAGAGACCCAGTACTTC. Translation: CASSPLLRAQETQYF.

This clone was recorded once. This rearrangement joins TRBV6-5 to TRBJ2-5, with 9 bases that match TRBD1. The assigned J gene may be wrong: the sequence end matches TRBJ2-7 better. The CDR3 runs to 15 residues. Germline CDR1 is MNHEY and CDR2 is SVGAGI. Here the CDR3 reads CASSYGGQGQSEQYF. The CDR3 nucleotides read TGTGCCAGCAGTTATGGGGGACAGGGTCAATCCGAGCAGTACTTC.

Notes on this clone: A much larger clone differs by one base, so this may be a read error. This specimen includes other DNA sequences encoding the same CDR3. This chain's CDR3 is CSAGDRTLGPQHF. The CDR3 nucleotides are TGCAGCGCAGGGGACAGAACGTTAGGACCCCAGCACTTT. The chain employs TRBV29-1 and TRBJ1-5, with 7 nucleotides matching TRBD1. CDR1 and CDR2 (germline): SQVTM, ANQGSEA. The CDR3 runs 13 residues.

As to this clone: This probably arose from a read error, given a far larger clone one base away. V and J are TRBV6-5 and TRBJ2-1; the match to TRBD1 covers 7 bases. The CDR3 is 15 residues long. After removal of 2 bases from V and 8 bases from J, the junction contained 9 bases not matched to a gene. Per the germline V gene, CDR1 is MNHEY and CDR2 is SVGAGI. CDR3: CASSYNRGDGDEQFF. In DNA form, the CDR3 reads TGTGCCAGCAGTTACAACAGGGGTGACGGTGATGAGCAGTTCTTC.

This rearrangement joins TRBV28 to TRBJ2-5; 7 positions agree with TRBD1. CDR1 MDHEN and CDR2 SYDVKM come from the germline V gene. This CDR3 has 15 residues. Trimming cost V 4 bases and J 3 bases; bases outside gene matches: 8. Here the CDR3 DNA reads TGTGCCAGCAGTTCCCCTGGGACAGCCAAAGAGACCCAGTACTTC. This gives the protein CASSSPGTAKETQYF.

CDR3 sequence: CASSHRTSGRANEQFF. CDR3 bases: TGTGCCAGCAGCCACCGGACTAGCGGGAGAGCCAATGAGCAGTTCTTC. This sequence joins TRBV21-1 and TRBJ2-1; the table assigns TRBD2, which was not confirmed against the DNA. TRBV21-1 is termed a pseudogene. There are 16 residues in the CDR3.

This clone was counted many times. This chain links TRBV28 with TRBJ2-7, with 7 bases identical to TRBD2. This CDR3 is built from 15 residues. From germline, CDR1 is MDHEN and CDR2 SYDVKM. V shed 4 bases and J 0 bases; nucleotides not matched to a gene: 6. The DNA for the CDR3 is TGTGCCAGCAGTTCCCCACGCGGGAGCTCCTACGAGCAGTACTTC. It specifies CASSSPRGSSYEQYF.

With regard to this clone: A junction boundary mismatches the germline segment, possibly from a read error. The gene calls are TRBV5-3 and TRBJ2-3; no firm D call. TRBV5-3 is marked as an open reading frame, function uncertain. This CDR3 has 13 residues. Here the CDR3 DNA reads TGTGCCAGCAGCTTGACCATCACAGATACGCAGTATTTT. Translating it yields CASSLTITDTQYF.

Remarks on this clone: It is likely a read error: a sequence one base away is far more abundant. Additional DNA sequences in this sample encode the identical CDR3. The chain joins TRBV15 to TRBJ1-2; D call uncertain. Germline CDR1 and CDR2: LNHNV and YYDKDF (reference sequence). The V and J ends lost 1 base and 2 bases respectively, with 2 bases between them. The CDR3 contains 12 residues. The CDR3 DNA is TGTGCCACCAGCAGAGTGAACTATGGCTACACCTTC. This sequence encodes CATSRVNYGYTF.

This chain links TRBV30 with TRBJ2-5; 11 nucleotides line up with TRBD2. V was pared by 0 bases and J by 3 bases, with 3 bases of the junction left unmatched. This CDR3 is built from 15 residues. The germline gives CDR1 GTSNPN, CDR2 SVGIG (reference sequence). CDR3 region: CAWSVTGLAEETQYF. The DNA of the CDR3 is TGTGCCTGGAGTGTAACGGGACTAGCGGAAGAGACCCAGTACTTC. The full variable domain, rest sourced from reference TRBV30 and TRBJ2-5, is SQTIHQWPATLVQPVGSPLSLECTVEGTSNPNLYWYRQAAGRGLQLLFYSVGIGQISSEVPQNLSASRPQDRQFILSSKKLLLSDSGFYLCAWSVTGLAEETQYFGPGTRLLVL.